Listed below are T cell receptor beta chains from one sample, sequenced in a study of T cell responses to AZD1222 COVID-19 vaccine. Clones were read by immunoSEQ multiplex PCR, and TCRdb kept only the in-frame ones, dropping some. The sample has 150,000 or so clones, roughly nine tenths seen once. Material: peripheral blood, obtained on day 0 of MenACWY control vaccination. The receptors derive from an adult in good health. Both conserved end residues are part of each CDR3. Each record gives: D gene, clone size, V gene, J gene, CDR3 DNA, CDR3 protein. The D gene is left open where the match is weak. Clone size is not always given. Where it is, it says once, few, many or a class for expanded clones.

>.|.|TRBV6-5|TRBJ2-7
TGTGCCAGCAGTTCCCGTTACGAGCAGTACTTC
CASSSRYEQYF
>TRBD1|.|TRBV19|TRBJ2-1
TGTGCCAGTAGTAATTCCGGGACAGGGGTCAATGAGCAGTTCTTC
CASSNSGTGVNEQFF
>TRBD2|.|TRBV3-1/TRBV3-2|TRBJ2-3
TGTGCCAGCAGCCAAGGGGGACTAGCGGGGGGCACAGATACGCAGTATTTT
CASSQGGLAGGTDTQYF
>.|.|TRBV2|TRBJ1-1
TGTGCCAGCAGTGTAGGGGGGCAGGGTACTGAAGCTTTCTTT
CASSVGGQGTEAFF
>.|.|TRBV13|TRBJ2-2
TGTGCCAGCAGCGGATCCGAGCGGCGGAACACCGAGGAGCTGTTTTTT
CASSGSERRNTEELFF
>TRBD1|.|TRBV28|TRBJ2-1
TGTGCCAGCAGTTCCGCCGGGACAGGAATCAATGAGCAGTTCTTC
CASSSAGTGINEQFF
>.|medium-sized|TRBV4-1|TRBJ1-6
TGCGCCAGCAGCCAAAGCACACACCCCCAGTCACCCCTCCACTTT
CASSQSTHPQSPLHF
>.|.|TRBV6-5|TRBJ1-3
TGTGCCAGCAGTAATGGGGTCCGGGGAAACACCATATATTTT
CASSNGVRGNTIYF
>TRBD2|.|TRBV7-9|TRBJ2-3
TGTGCCAGCAGCACTCGAACACTAGCGGGAGGGAGTGATACGCAGTATTTT
CASSTRTLAGGSDTQYF
>.|.|TRBV27|TRBJ1-3
TGTGCCAGCGGACCTGCTGACTACTCTGGAAACACCATATATTTT
CASGPADYSGNTIYF
>TRBD1|.|TRBV30|TRBJ2-3
TGTGCCTGGAGTCGTACAGGGGCCCCGGGGGATACGCAGTATTTT
CAWSRTGAPGDTQYF
>.|.|TRBV5-1|TRBJ2-1
TGCGCCAGCAGCTTGGGGCTTGTCTTGGATGAGCAGTTCTTC
CASSLGLVLDEQFF
>TRBD1|.|TRBV30|TRBJ1-1
TGTGCCTGGAGTGAGGTAGGACAGGGGAACACTGAAGCTTTCTTT
CAWSEVGQGNTEAFF
>.|.|TRBV11-2|TRBJ1-1
TGTGCCAGCAGCCCGTTTCAGGGGTTTGTCCTGAACACTGAAGCTTTCTTT
CASSPFQGFVLNTEAFF
>.|.|TRBV6-1|TRBJ1-4
TGTGCCAGCAGTGAAGAATGGGGGGCTGCATACGCAACTAATGAAAAACTGTTTTTT
CASSEEWGAAYATNEKLFF
>.|.|TRBV3-1/TRBV3-2|TRBJ2-6
TGTGCCAGCAGCCCGAGCTCTGGGGCCAACGTCCTGACTTTC
CASSPSSGANVLTF
>.|.|TRBV27|TRBJ1-1
TGTGCCAGCAGTCCTACCCGGTGGACTGAAGCTTTCTTT
CASSPTRWTEAFF
>TRBD1|.|TRBV4-1|TRBJ2-1
TGCGCCAGCAGCCCAACCGACAGGGGATCAGCAAATGAGCAGTTCTTC
CASSPTDRGSANEQFF
>TRBD1|.|TRBV14|TRBJ1-4
TGTGCCAGCAGCCGCCCGGGGACAGGGCCTGAAAAACTGTTTTTT
CASSRPGTGPEKLFF
>.|.|TRBV5-8|TRBJ1-5
TGTGCCAGCAGCCTAAGGGGTGGGGGATATCAGCCCCAGCATTTT
CASSLRGGGYQPQHF
>.|.|TRBV29-1|TRBJ1-1
TGCAGCGTTGAGATCGGGCCCCAAAGCACTGAAGCTTTCTTT
CSVEIGPQSTEAFF
>.|.|TRBV28|TRBJ2-7
TGTGCCAGCAGTACCTCCACCCCCGAGCAGTACTTC
CASSTSTPEQYF
>.|.|TRBV7-2|TRBJ1-4
TGTGCCAGCAGCCTAAGGTCCGGGGCCGATGAAAAACTGTTTTTT
CASSLRSGADEKLFF
>.|.|TRBV5-6|TRBJ1-6
TGTGCCAGCAGCTTGGCCGCTGGGACTGGGGATTCACCCCTCCACTTT
CASSLAAGTGDSPLHF
>.|.|TRBV19|TRBJ2-2
TGTGCCAGCCCAAGCGTGACAAGCCACACCGGGGAGCTGTTTTTT
CASPSVTSHTGELFF
>.|.|TRBV3-1/TRBV3-2|TRBJ2-1
TGTGCCAGCAGCCAAGGGACAACCCGGTACAATGAGCAGTTCTTC
CASSQGTTRYNEQFF
>TRBD1|.|TRBV7-2|TRBJ2-6
TGTGCCAGCAGCCACGACCGGGACAGTCCGATTGGGGCCAACGTCCTGACTTTC
CASSHDRDSPIGANVLTF
>.|.|TRBV4-2|TRBJ2-6
TGTGCCAGCAGCCAAGATAGCCAGGGAGAATCTGGGGCCAACGTCCTGACTTTC
CASSQDSQGESGANVLTF
>.|.|TRBV19|TRBJ1-2
TGTGCCAGTAGTATACGACAGGCGGCTAACTATGGCTACACCTTC
CASSIRQAANYGYTF
>.|.|TRBV19|TRBJ1-6
TGTGCCAGTAGTATCGCGGCTTCACCCCTCCACTTT
CASSIAASPLHF
>.|.|TRBV6-6|TRBJ1-4
TGTGCCAGCAGTTACTCGCCCGGTTGGGAAAAACTGTTTTTT
CASSYSPGWEKLFF
>.|.|TRBV29-1|TRBJ1-2
TGCAGCGTTGAAAGCGGACAGATTGGAAATGGCTACACCTTC
CSVESGQIGNGYTF
>.|.|TRBV12-3/TRBV12-4|TRBJ1-2
TGTGCCAGCAGTCCCCGGCATGGCTACACCTTC
CASSPRHGYTF
>TRBD1|.|TRBV6-5|TRBJ1-1
TGTGCCAGCACAAGGGTCCAGGGGGACACTGAAGCTTTCTTT
CASTRVQGDTEAFF
>TRBD1|.|TRBV28|TRBJ2-4
TGTGCCAGTCGCACACAGGGGGCGCCTAAAAACATTCAGTACTTC
CASRTQGAPKNIQYF
>.|.|TRBV3-1/TRBV3-2|TRBJ1-2
TGTGCCAGCAGCCCCACCGGACAGAGCTATGGCTACACCTTC
CASSPTGQSYGYTF
>.|once|TRBV6-1|TRBJ1-3
TGTGCCAGCAGTGAACCGGGACGGACCGACACCATATATTTT
CASSEPGRTDTIYF
>.|.|TRBV6-5|TRBJ1-6
TGTGCCAGCAGTCGGAGAGGGGGTGATAATTCACCCCTCCACTTT
CASSRRGGDNSPLHF
>.|.|TRBV7-2|TRBJ1-2
TGTGCCAGCAGCCTGGGGAGGGGAAGGGACTATGGCTACACCTTC
CASSLGRGRDYGYTF
>.|.|TRBV7-9|TRBJ1-3
TGTGCCAGCAGCCACCCTTCGAGGAGAACTGGAAACACCATATATTTT
CASSHPSRRTGNTIYF
>.|.|TRBV10-3|TRBJ1-5
TGTGCCATCAGTGAGTCATCGAGGAGGGAGCAGCCCCAGCATTTT
CAISESSRREQPQHF
>.|.|TRBV7-2|TRBJ2-7
TGTGCCAGCAGCCGCATAGCGGGACAGGGCCACGAGCAGTACTTC
CASSRIAGQGHEQYF
>TRBD2|.|TRBV6-2/TRBV6-3|TRBJ2-7
TGTGCCAGCAGTATCCGTAGCGGGAATGGCTACGAGCAGTACTTC
CASSIRSGNGYEQYF
>TRBD1|.|TRBV30|TRBJ2-3
TGTGCCTGGAGTGTCGGACAGGGGGCGACAGATACGCAGTATTTT
CAWSVGQGATDTQYF
>TRBD2|.|TRBV20-1|TRBJ2-3
TGCAGTGCTAGTGCTCTAGCGGGAGGGAAGACAGATACGCAGTATTTT
CSASALAGGKTDTQYF
>TRBD1|.|TRBV24-1|TRBJ2-2
TGTGCCACCAGGGGACAGCCCACCGGGGAGCTGTTTTTT
CATRGQPTGELFF
>.|.|TRBV7-9|TRBJ2-7
TGTGCCAGCAGCTTAGGGTCAGGGGCCCGCCACGAGCAGTACTTC
CASSLGSGARHEQYF
>.|once|TRBV4-2|TRBJ2-7
TGTGCCAGCAGCCAAGATCTATGGGGGCGCCCGTACGAGCAGTACTTC
CASSQDLWGRPYEQYF
>TRBD1|.|TRBV5-1|TRBJ1-1
TGCGCCAGCAGCTTCACGGGACAGGGGAGGGTGAACACTGAAGCTTTCTTT
CASSFTGQGRVNTEAFF
>.|few|TRBV2|TRBJ1-5
TGTGCCAGCGCGCCCGGGGGGCAGCCCCAGCATTTT
CASAPGGQPQHF
>.|.|TRBV12-3/TRBV12-4|TRBJ2-7
TGTGCCAGCAGCCTAGGGCCCCTGAACGAGCAGTACTTC
CASSLGPLNEQYF
>.|.|TRBV7-3|TRBJ1-1
TGTGCCAGCAGCTTAGAGGGACGGAGCACTGAAGCTTTCTTT
CASSLEGRSTEAFF
>.|.|TRBV4-1|TRBJ1-6
TGCGCCAGCAGCCAAGATGGAGTCAGTGGCAGTAATTCACCCCTCCACTTT
CASSQDGVSGSNSPLHF
>TRBD1|.|TRBV24-1|TRBJ2-5
TGTGCCACCAGTGACACTCGACAGGGGCAAGAGACCCAGTACTTC
CATSDTRQGQETQYF
>.|.|TRBV11-2|TRBJ2-2
TGTGCCAGCAGCCCAGGGCAGGGTTGGGCCGGGGAGCTGTTTTTT
CASSPGQGWAGELFF
>.|.|TRBV4-2|TRBJ1-1
TGTGCCAGCAGCCGCCTCTCACGGGGAATAATGAACACTGAAGCTTTCTTT
CASSRLSRGIMNTEAFF
>TRBD1|once|TRBV7-9|TRBJ1-1
TGTGCCAGCAGATTGGGGACAGGGACCACTGAAGCTTTCTTT
CASRLGTGTTEAFF